A single sample gave rise to the 24 T cell receptor beta chains below, sequenced in a study of OX40 agonist ivuxolimab in advanced cancers. Repertoires were generated with immunoSEQ multiplex PCR, while TCRdb's copy carries only in-frame clones and drops some. The sample yields about 68,000 clones, 80% to 95% seen once. The specimen was CD4+ or CD8+ T cells sorted from blood, collected in a trial of the OX40 agonist ivuxolimab. All receptors derive from an adult with an advanced solid tumor such as melanoma, head and neck, liver or kidney cancer.

This chain joins TRBV5-4 and TRBJ2-7; 9 bases map to TRBD2. The trim removed 4 bases at V and 2 bases at J, leaving 7 bases unmatched. This CDR3 has 15 residues. The germline V gene has CDR1 SGHNT and CDR2 YYREEE (reference sequence). CDR3 sequence (DNA): TGTGCCAGCAGCATACTAGCGGGTGCAACCTACGAGCAGTACTTC. Its protein product is CASSILAGATYEQYF.

The chain couples TRBV14 to TRBJ1-2; the D is unclear. V was cut by 1 base and J by 5 bases, with 8 bases left in between. There are 13 residues in the CDR3. Germline V gene sequence: CDR1 SGHDN, CDR2 FVKESK. Here the CDR3 reads CASSQVGQYGYTF. The CDR3 nucleotides are TGTGCCAGCAGCCAAGTTGGCCAGTATGGCTACACCTTC.

The chain carries TRBV7-9 and TRBJ1-4; D is unclear. CDR3 length: 11 amino acids. V lost 5 bases to trimming and J lost 10 bases, with 8 bases between them. Germline CDR1 reads SEHNR; CDR2 reads FQNEAQ (reference sequence). The DNA for the CDR3 is TGTGCCAGCAGCCCGTCCGGAAAACTGTTTTTT. This sequence encodes CASSPSGKLFF.

This CDR3 is CAWTGGRGDTQYF. Here the CDR3 DNA reads TGTGCCTGGACAGGGGGCCGTGGAGATACGCAGTATTTT. This chain links TRBV30 with TRBJ2-3; 8 nucleotides line up with TRBD1. The V segment lost 4 bases and the J segment 5 bases; nucleotides outside the gene matches: 5. The CDR3 has 13 residues. Germline assignment: CDR1 GTSNPN and CDR2 SVGIG (reference sequence).

This chain links TRBV27 with TRBJ2-1, with D perhaps matching TRBD2 (5 bases). Germline lookup yields CDR1 MNHEY and CDR2 SMNVEV (reference sequence). The CDR3 loop spans 14 amino acids. The V end was cut by 6 bases, the J end by 7 bases, with 16 bases between. The CDR3 bases are TGTGCCAGCAGCCCCCACCCCTCGGGAAATGAGCAGTTCTTC. Encoded protein: CASSPHPSGNEQFF.

This clone occurred once. Compared with germline, one end of the junction differs, possibly owing to a read error. This sequence joins TRBV7-7 and TRBJ1-4; no definite D call. Per germline, CDR1 SSHAT and CDR2 FNYEAQ (reference sequence). The CDR3 is 14 residues long. The CDR3 coding sequence is TGTGCTAGCAGCTTAGAACCGTTCGATGAAAAACTGTTTTTT. Its protein is CASSLEPFDEKLFF.

This chain uses TRBV7-9 with TRBJ1-2, with D unresolved. This CDR3 spans 13 amino acids. CDR1 is SEHNR, CDR2 FQNEAQ, per germline (reference sequence). V lost 4 bases, J lost 4 bases, and 10 bases lay in between. CDR3 loop: CASSSTARYGYTF. CDR3 coding DNA: TGTGCCAGCAGCTCTACGGCCCGCTATGGCTACACCTTC.

The rearrangement links TRBV7-9 to TRBJ2-2, with D hard to call. This CDR3 is built from 12 residues. CDR1 is SEHNR and CDR2 is FQNEAQ in the germline V gene (reference sequence). Trimming pared 7 bases from V and 5 bases from J, leaving 8 bases between. CDR3 nucleotide sequence: TGTGCCAGCAACCTCTGGACCGGGGAGCTGTTTTTT. This translates into CASNLWTGELFF.

This chain connects TRBV7-9 to TRBJ1-2; D not certain. Trimming cost V 5 bases and J 5 bases, with 15 bases left between them. Germline lookup yields CDR1 SEHNR and CDR2 FQNEAQ (reference sequence). The CDR3 loop spans 14 amino acids. CDR3 protein: CASSPRIQPYGYTF. CDR3 bases: TGTGCCAGCAGCCCCAGGATACAGCCGTATGGCTACACCTTC.

In DNA, the CDR3 is TGTGCCTGGAAACCCCCGGCGGGATCCTATATAGATTCACCCCTCCACTTT. Amino acid sequence: CAWKPPAGSYIDSPLHF. The J gene is TRBJ1-6, the V gene TRBV30, with D uncertain. The germline V gene encodes CDR1 GTSNPN and CDR2 SVGIG (reference sequence). Trimming pared 4 bases from V and 8 bases from J, leaving 24 bases between. The CDR3 is 17 amino acids.

This rearrangement joins TRBV10-3 to TRBJ2-5; 7 bases match TRBD1. With V trimmed by 0 bases and J by 4 bases, 8 bases remained unmatched. This CDR3 has 16 residues. CDR1 is ENHRY, CDR2 SYGVKD, per germline. CDR3 in DNA: TGTGCCATCAGTGAGTCAAGTGACAGGGTAGGAGAGACCCAGTACTTC. Amino acid sequence: CAISESSDRVGETQYF.

On this clone: The junction and the germline gene differ at one end; a read error may be behind it. The chain links TRBV7-7 to TRBJ2-7; no clear D. The germline V gene encodes CDR1 SSHAT and CDR2 FNYEAQ (reference sequence). The CDR3 runs to 13 residues. This CDR3 is CASSFGESYEQYF. The CDR3 bases are TGTGCTAGCAGCTTTGGCGAATCCTACGAGCAGTACTTC.

The CDR3 here is CASSSLAGGPGDTQYF. The DNA of the CDR3 is TGTGCCAGCAGCTCGTTGGCGGGAGGGCCCGGAGATACGCAGTATTTT. This chain connects TRBV7-2 to TRBJ2-3; 9 bases align to TRBD2. Germline-derived CDR1 and CDR2 are SGHTA and FQGNSA. This CDR3 comprises 16 residues. Germline trimming cut 4 bases from V and 5 bases from J; bases unmatched to any gene: 10.

As DNA, the CDR3 is TGTGCCAGCAGTTTAGGGGGATTTGAGCAGTTCTTC. Translation gives CASSLGGFEQFF. This chain uses TRBV28 with TRBJ2-1; D assignment may be TRBD1 or TRBD2 (5 bases each). CDR1 and CDR2 from the germline V gene are MDHEN and SYDVKM. V was clipped by 2 bases and J by 9 bases, with 8 bases between them. This CDR3 comprises 12 residues. Based on the CDR3 plus reference TRBV28 and TRBJ2-1, the full variable domain is DVKVTQSSRYLVKRTGEKVFLECVQDMDHENMFWYRQDPGLGLRLIYFSYDVKMKEKGDIPEGYSVSREKKERFSLILESASTNQTSMYLCASSLGGFEQFFGPGTRLTVL.

The chain couples TRBV11-2 to TRBJ2-1; weak D call: TRBD2 (5 bases). The germline CDR1 and CDR2 sequences are SGHAT and FQNNGV. The CDR3 contains 17 residues. V was pared by 3 bases and J by 2 bases, with 17 bases between. The CDR3 here is CASSFGYGEPAYNEQFF. For the CDR3, the DNA is TGTGCCAGCAGCTTCGGTTACGGGGAACCGGCCTACAATGAGCAGTTCTTC.

The chain recombines TRBV30 with TRBJ1-2; TRBD1 might be the D (5 bases). Germline CDR1 and CDR2: GTSNPN and SVGIG (reference sequence). V was pared by 4 bases and J by 0 bases, with 12 bases between. The length of the CDR3 is 14 residues. In nucleotides, the CDR3 is TGTGCCTGGACCTTGGACACCCCTAACTATGGCTACACCTTC. Its translation is CAWTLDTPNYGYTF.

This chain joins TRBV5-5 and TRBJ2-7, with 13 bases aligning to TRBD2. Germline V gene sequence: CDR1 SGHKS, CDR2 YYEKEE (reference sequence). The CDR3 extends over 15 amino acids. Unmatched junction bases numbered 1, after V lost 0 bases and J lost 4 bases. Here the CDR3 reads CASSLELAGGYEQYF. The CDR3 DNA reads TGTGCCAGCAGCTTGGAACTAGCGGGAGGGTACGAGCAGTACTTC.

This clone was seen a single time. The chain couples TRBV7-9 to TRBJ1-2, with D perhaps matching TRBD1 (5 bases). The CDR3 has 14 residues. Trimming stripped 1 base from V and 6 bases from J, with 12 bases between. CDR1 is SEHNR, CDR2 FQNEAQ, per germline (reference sequence). CDR3: CASSLGDFRDGYTF. DNA for the CDR3: TGTGCCAGCAGCTTAGGGGACTTTAGAGATGGCTACACCTTC.

The chain is built from TRBV7-2 and TRBJ2-2, with D possibly TRBD2 on 6 matching bases. V gave up 3 bases and J gave up 10 bases, with 12 bases separating them. Germline values: CDR1 SGHTA, CDR2 FQGNSA. CDR3 length: 13 amino acids. CDR3 in amino acids: CASSFIGGLELFF. DNA of the CDR3: TGTGCCAGCAGCTTTATTGGGGGGTTGGAGCTGTTTTTT.

As for this clone: One end of the junction varies from germline; a read error may be responsible. Other DNA sequences in the sample encode the same CDR3. This rearrangement joins TRBV18 to TRBJ1-5, with a tentative D call TRBD1 (5 bases). Germline CDR1 is KGHSH and CDR2 is LQKENI. This CDR3 region has 16 residues. The CDR3 loop is CASSPPGPVGNQPQHF. The CDR3 DNA follows: TGTGCCAGCTCACCACCGGGGCCTGTGGGCAATCAGCCTCAGCATTTT.

The rearrangement uses TRBV6-5 and TRBJ1-2, with unresolved D. Between the trimmed V and J ends, which lost 0 bases and 0 bases, there was a span of 5 bases. This CDR3 has 14 residues. The germline CDR1 and CDR2 sequences are MNHEY and SVGAGI. In DNA, the CDR3 is TGTGCCAGCAGTTACTCAGCAGCTAACTATGGCTACACCTTC. Protein: CASSYSAANYGYTF.

The chain recombines TRBV5-4 with TRBJ2-7; D gene ambiguous. Germline V gene data show CDR1 as SGHNT and CDR2 as YYREEE (reference sequence). Trimming shortened V by 4 bases and J by 1 base, and 12 bases separated the two germline ends. This CDR3 contains 14 residues. CDR3 in amino acids: CASSLSDGSYEQYF. In DNA form, the CDR3 reads TGTGCCAGCAGCCTCTCGGACGGTTCCTACGAGCAGTACTTC.

V gene TRBV29-1 combines with J gene TRBJ1-1; no firm D call. Germline lookup yields CDR1 SQVTM and CDR2 ANQGSEA. The CDR3 totals 13 residues. V was shortened by 0 bases and J by 2 bases, with 7 bases between the two germline ends. The CDR3 region is CSVEDTVNTEAFF. CDR3 DNA: TGCAGCGTTGAAGATACGGTAAACACTGAAGCTTTCTTT.

The chain links TRBV2 to TRBJ1-1, with D tentatively TRBD1 (6 bases). Looked up from germline, CDR1 is SNHLY and CDR2 is FYNNEI. The CDR3 is 14 residues long. V lost 0 bases and J 10 bases, leaving 15 bases between the germline ends. The CDR3 loop is CASSEALQGGRAFF. Written as DNA, the CDR3 is TGTGCCAGCAGTGAAGCGCTTCAAGGGGGACGAGCTTTCTTT.